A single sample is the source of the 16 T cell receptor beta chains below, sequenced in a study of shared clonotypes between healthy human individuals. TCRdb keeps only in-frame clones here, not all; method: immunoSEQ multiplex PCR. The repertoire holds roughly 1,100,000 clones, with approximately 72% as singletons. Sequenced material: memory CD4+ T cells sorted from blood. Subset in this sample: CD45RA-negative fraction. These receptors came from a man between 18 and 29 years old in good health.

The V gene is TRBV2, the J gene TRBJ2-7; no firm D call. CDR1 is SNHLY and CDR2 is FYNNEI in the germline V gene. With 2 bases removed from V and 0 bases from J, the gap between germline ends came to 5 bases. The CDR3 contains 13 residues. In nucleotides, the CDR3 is TGTGCCAGCAGTGAATTGGCCTCCTACGAGCAGTACTTC. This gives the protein CASSELASYEQYF.

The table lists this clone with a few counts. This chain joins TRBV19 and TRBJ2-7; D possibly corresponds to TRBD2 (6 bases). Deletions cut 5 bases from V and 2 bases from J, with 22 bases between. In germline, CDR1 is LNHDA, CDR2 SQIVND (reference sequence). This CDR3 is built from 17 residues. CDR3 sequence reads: CASSPQAGKTYTYEQYF. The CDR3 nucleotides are TGTGCCAGTAGTCCCCAGGCGGGGAAAACCTACACCTACGAGCAGTACTTC.

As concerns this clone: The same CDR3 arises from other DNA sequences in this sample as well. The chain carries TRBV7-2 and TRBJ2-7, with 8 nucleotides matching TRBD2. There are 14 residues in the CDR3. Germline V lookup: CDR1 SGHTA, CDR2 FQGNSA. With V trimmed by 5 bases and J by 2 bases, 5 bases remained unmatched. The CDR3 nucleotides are TGTGCCAGCAGCCATAGCGGGGCCACCTACGAGCAGTACTTC. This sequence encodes CASSHSGATYEQYF.

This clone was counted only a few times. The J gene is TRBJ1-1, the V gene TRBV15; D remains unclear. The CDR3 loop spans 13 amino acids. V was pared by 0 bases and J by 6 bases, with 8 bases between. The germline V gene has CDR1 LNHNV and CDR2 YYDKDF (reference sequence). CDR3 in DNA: TGTGCCACCAGCAGAGATGTGGGTTCTGAAGCTTTCTTT. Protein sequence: CATSRDVGSEAFF.

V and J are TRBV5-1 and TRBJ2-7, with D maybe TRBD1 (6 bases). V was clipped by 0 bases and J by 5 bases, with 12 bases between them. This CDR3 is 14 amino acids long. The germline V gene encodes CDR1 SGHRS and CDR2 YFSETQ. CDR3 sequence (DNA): TGCGCCAGCAGCTTGGGCGGACAGATGAACGAGCAGTACTTC. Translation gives CASSLGGQMNEQYF.

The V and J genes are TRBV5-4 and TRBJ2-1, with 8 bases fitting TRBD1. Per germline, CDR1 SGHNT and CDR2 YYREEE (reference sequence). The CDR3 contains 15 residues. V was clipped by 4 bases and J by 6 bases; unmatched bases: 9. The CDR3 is CASSIGQGVANEQFF. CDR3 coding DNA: TGTGCCAGCAGCATAGGACAGGGTGTTGCCAATGAGCAGTTCTTC.

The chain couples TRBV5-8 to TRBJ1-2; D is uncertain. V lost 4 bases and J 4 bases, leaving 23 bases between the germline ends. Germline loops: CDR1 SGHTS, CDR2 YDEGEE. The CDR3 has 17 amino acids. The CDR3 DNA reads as TGTGCCAGCAGCAGATCGACGAGGGCGTTGTATGTCTATGGCTACACCTTC. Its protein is CASSRSTRALYVYGYTF.

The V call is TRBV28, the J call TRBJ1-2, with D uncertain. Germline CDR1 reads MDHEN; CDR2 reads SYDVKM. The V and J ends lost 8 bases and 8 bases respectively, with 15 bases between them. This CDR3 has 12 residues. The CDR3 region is CASQLRAAGYTF. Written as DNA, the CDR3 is TGTGCCAGCCAATTAAGGGCCGCCGGCTACACCTTC.

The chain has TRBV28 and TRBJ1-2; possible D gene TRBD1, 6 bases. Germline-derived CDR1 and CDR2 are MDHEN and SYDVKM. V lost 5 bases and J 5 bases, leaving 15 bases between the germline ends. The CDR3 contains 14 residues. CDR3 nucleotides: TGTGCCAGCAGTCCCCCTACAGGGACTTATGGCTACACCTTC. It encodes CASSPPTGTYGYTF.

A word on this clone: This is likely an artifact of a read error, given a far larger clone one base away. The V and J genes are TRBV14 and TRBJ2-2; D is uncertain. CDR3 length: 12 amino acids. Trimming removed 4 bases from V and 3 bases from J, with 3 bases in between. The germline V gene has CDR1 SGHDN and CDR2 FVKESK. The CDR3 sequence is CASSRDTGELFF. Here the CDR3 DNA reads TGTGCCAGCAGCCGGGACACCGGGGAGCTGTTTTTT.

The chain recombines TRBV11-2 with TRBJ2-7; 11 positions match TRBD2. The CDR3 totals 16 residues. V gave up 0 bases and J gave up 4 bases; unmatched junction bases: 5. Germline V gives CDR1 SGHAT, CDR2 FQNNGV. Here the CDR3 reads CASSLDLVAGGYEQYF. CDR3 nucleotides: TGTGCCAGCAGCTTAGATCTGGTAGCGGGAGGGTACGAGCAGTACTTC.

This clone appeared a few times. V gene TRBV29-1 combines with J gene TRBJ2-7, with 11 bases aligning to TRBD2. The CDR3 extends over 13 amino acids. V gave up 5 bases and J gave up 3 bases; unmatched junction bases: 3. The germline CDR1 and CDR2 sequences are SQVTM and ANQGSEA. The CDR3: CSVSTSGSYEQYF. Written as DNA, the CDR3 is TGCAGCGTTTCAACTAGCGGGAGCTACGAGCAGTACTTC.

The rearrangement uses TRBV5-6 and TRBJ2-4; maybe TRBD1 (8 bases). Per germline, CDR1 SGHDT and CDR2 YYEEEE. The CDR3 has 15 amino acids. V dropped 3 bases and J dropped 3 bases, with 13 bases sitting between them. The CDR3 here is CASSYRGRGKNIQYF. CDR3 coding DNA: TGTGCCAGCAGCTACAGGGGGAGGGGCAAAAACATTCAGTACTTC.

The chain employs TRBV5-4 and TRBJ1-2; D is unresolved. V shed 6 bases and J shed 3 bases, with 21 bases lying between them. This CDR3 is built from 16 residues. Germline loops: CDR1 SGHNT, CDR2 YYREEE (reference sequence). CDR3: CASTHLQNSQHYGYTF. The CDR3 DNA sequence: TGTGCCAGCACCCACCTCCAGAACAGTCAGCACTATGGCTACACCTTC.

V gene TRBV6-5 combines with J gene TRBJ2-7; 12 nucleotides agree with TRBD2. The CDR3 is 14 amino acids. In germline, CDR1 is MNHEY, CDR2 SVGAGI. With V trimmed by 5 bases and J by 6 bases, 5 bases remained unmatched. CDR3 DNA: TGTGCCAGCAGTGTACTACTAGCGGGAGGCGAGCAGTACTTC. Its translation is CASSVLLAGGEQYF.

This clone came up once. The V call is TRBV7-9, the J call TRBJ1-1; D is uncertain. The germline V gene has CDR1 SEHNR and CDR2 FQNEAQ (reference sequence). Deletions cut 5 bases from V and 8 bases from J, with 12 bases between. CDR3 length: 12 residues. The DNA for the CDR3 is TGTGCCAGCAGCCCCAGCGCGGCGGAAGCTTTCTTT. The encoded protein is CASSPSAAEAFF. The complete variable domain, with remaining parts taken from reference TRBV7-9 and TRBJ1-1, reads DTGVSQNPRHKITKRGQNVTFRCDPISEHNRLYWYRQTLGQGPEFLTYFQNEAQLEKSRLLSDRFSAERPKGSFSTLEIQRTEQGDSAMYLCASSPSAAEAFFGQGTRLTVV.